These 20 T cell receptor beta chains share one sample of origin, sequenced in a study of blood T cell repertoires in COVID-19. TCRdb's table, derived via immunoSEQ multiplex PCR, lists solely in-frame clones and lacks some. The sample records about 280,000 clones, 85% to 90% being singletons. Sequencing was performed on peripheral blood. Receptors originate from a woman aged 25 to 39 with COVID-19, enrolled during active disease.

The chain combines TRBV13 with TRBJ2-5, with D maybe TRBD2 (6 bases). Trimming took 4 bases from V and 5 from J, leaving 11 bases between them. Germline V gene sequence: CDR1 PRHDT, CDR2 FYEKMQ (reference sequence). This CDR3 is built from 13 residues. As DNA, the CDR3 is TGTGCCAGCAGCTCCTCTAGCGTCGAGACCCAGTACTTC. Its translation is CASSSSSVETQYF.

The chain has TRBV2 and TRBJ2-1, with TRBD2 as a possible D gene (6 bases). V lost 6 bases and J lost 8, with 20 bases in between. The germline CDR1 and CDR2 sequences are SNHLY and FYNNEI. This CDR3 contains 15 residues. CDR3 amino acids: CASREGGDPRDEQFF. CDR3 bases: TGTGCCAGCAGGGAGGGCGGGGACCCCCGGGATGAGCAGTTCTTC.

The chain carries TRBV7-3 and TRBJ2-7; maybe TRBD1 (6 bases). The germline V and J ends were trimmed by 5 bases and 4 bases, with 15 bases remaining between them. Germline V lookup: CDR1 SGHTA, CDR2 FQGTGA. This CDR3 region has 14 residues. CDR3 DNA: TGTGCCAGCAGCCCAGGGACACATCCTTACGAGCAGTACTTC. Its protein product is CASSPGTHPYEQYF.

The chain is built from TRBV19 and TRBJ1-1, with 8 bases lining up with TRBD1. The V gene end was trimmed by 6 bases and the J gene end by 6 bases; junction bases not matched to a gene: 9. Germline V gene sequence: CDR1 LNHDA, CDR2 SQIVND (reference sequence). The CDR3 is made up of 14 amino acids. The CDR3 sequence is CASRYNRGGAEAFF. The CDR3 DNA is TGTGCCAGTAGATACAACAGGGGGGGTGCTGAAGCTTTCTTT.

The chain uses TRBV6-5 and TRBJ2-3, with 7 bases that match TRBD2. This CDR3 comprises 12 residues. Germline V gene lookup returns CDR1 MNHEY and CDR2 SVGAGI. The V segment lost 3 bases and the J segment 14 bases; nucleotides outside the gene matches: 8. In DNA, the CDR3 is TGTGCCAGCAGTTATAGGCGGGAGAGGTGGTATTTT. It yields the protein CASSYRRERWYF.

V is TRBV15 and J is TRBJ2-4, with TRBD2 matching 10 bases. The germline V gene has CDR1 LNHNV and CDR2 YYDKDF (reference sequence). V shed 1 base, J shed 6 bases, and the junction held 18 bases outside the gene matches. The CDR3 contains 20 residues. The CDR3 reads CATSRGGLAGVSATGNIQYF. The CDR3 DNA sequence: TGTGCCACCAGCAGAGGTGGCCTAGCGGGAGTTTCGGCAACAGGAAACATTCAGTACTTC.

As to this clone: This may arise from a read error, as a much more abundant clone is one base away. This chain links TRBV27 with TRBJ2-1; 10 bases match TRBD2. The J segment lost 5 bases and the V segment lost 6 bases, leaving 1 base of the junction unmatched. The CDR3 totals 13 residues. The germline V gene has CDR1 MNHEY and CDR2 SMNVEV (reference sequence). CDR3 loop: CASRGTSDNEQFF. CDR3 sequence (DNA): TGTGCCAGCAGGGGGACTAGCGACAATGAGCAGTTCTTC.

In this sample, this clone turned up once. This chain joins TRBV9 and TRBJ2-3; tentative D call: TRBD2 (5 bases). Germline CDR1 and CDR2: SGDLS and YYNGEE. The CDR3 is 16 amino acids. Trimming removed 0 bases from V and 3 bases from J, with 14 bases in between. The CDR3 spells CASSVGGGSGTDTQYF. In DNA, the CDR3 is TGTGCCAGCAGCGTAGGAGGTGGGAGTGGTACAGATACGCAGTATTTT.

The V and J genes are TRBV18 and TRBJ1-5; perhaps TRBD1 as D (5 bases). CDR3 length: 19 residues. Between the trimmed V and J ends, which lost 2 bases and 1 base, there was a span of 21 bases. Germline assignment: CDR1 KGHSH and CDR2 LQKENI. Here the CDR3 DNA reads TGTGCCAGCTCACCATTTAGGGGAGGAAGTAGAAGAAGCAATCAGCCCCAGCATTTT. Translating gives CASSPFRGGSRRSNQPQHF.

The rearrangement uses TRBV6-5 and TRBJ2-7, with D possibly matching TRBD1 (6 bases). CDR1 and CDR2 from the germline V gene are MNHEY and SVGAGI. Trimming removed 4 bases from V and 5 bases from J, with 12 bases in between. CDR3 length equals 13 residues. CDR3 sequence (DNA): TGTGCCAGCAGTTCTACAGGGATCCACGAGCAGTACTTC. Encoded protein: CASSSTGIHEQYF.

The CDR3 DNA reads TGCAGCGTTATACTATACCGGGACATTGGGGAGACCCAGTACTTC. Its translation: CSVILYRDIGETQYF. The chain uses TRBV29-1 and TRBJ2-5, with TRBD1 as a possible D gene (6 bases). The germline V and J ends were trimmed by 5 bases and 5 bases, with 21 bases remaining between them. Germline V gives CDR1 SQVTM, CDR2 ANQGSEA. The CDR3 is 15 residues long.

A note on this clone: Germline and junction disagree at one end, which may indicate a read error. This chain joins TRBV12-3 or TRBV12-4 and TRBJ2-5; D uncertain. The CDR3 sequence is 11 residues long. The CDR3 DNA reads TGTGCCAGCAGTTTCCTAGAGGCCCAGTACTTC. This translates into CASSFLEAQYF.

This chain joins TRBV7-2 and TRBJ1-3; D is possibly TRBD1 (5 bases). The CDR3 contains 15 residues. Germline CDR1 is SGHTA and CDR2 is FQGNSA. V lost 1 base, J lost 4 bases, and 11 bases lay in between. The CDR3 bases are TGTGCCAGCAGCTTAGAAACAGGAGGGGGAAACACCATATATTTT. It translates to CASSLETGGGNTIYF.

This clone was found a few times. Germline and junction disagree at one end, which may indicate a read error. The chain joins TRBV2 to TRBJ2-7, with D uncertain. This CDR3 has 12 residues. Germline-derived CDR1 and CDR2 are SNHLY and FYNNEI. This CDR3 reads CASSPQASPNSF. The CDR3 bases are TGTGCCAGCAGTCCCCAAGCCTCTCCCAATTCCTTC.

The chain is built from TRBV4-2 and TRBJ2-5, with 11 bases that match TRBD2. CDR1 and CDR2 from the germline V gene are LGHNA and YNFKEQ. J lost 4 bases, V lost 5 bases, and 12 bases had no gene match. The CDR3 runs 17 residues. The CDR3 nucleotides read TGTGCCAGCAGCGCGACCGGCGGCCTAGCGGGAGGAGAGACCCAGTACTTC. Translated, it gives CASSATGGLAGGETQYF.

The chain recombines TRBV6-5 with TRBJ2-3; TRBD2 matches at 8 bases. Germline V CDR1 and CDR2: MNHEY, SVGAGI. Trimming took 0 bases from V and 3 from J; bases not matched to a gene: 2. The CDR3 consists of 15 residues. The CDR3 spells CASSYSPGGTDTQYF. As DNA, the CDR3 is TGTGCCAGCAGTTACTCCCCGGGAGGGACAGATACGCAGTATTTT.

V is TRBV6-5 and J is TRBJ2-5; TRBD2 agrees at 12 bases. The CDR3 spans 16 residues. CDR1 is MNHEY, CDR2 SVGAGI, per germline. V gave up 0 bases and J gave up 5 bases; unmatched junction bases: 4. CDR3 in DNA: TGTGCCAGCAGTTACTCGCGACTAGCGGGAGTTGAGACCCAGTACTTC. Protein product: CASSYSRLAGVETQYF.

This clone was counted a single time. This rearrangement joins TRBV7-9 to TRBJ2-5; 10 nucleotides match TRBD2. CDR3 size: 15 residues. CDR1 and CDR2 from the germline V gene are SEHNR and FQNEAQ (reference sequence). The V and J ends lost 3 bases and 2 bases, in that order; junction bases with no gene match: 3. As DNA, the CDR3 is TGTGCCAGCAGCTTGGAACTAGCGGGGCAAGAGACCCAGTACTTC. This sequence encodes CASSLELAGQETQYF.

This rearrangement joins TRBV19 to TRBJ2-3; possible D gene TRBD2, 6 bases. V dropped 4 bases and J dropped 3 bases, with 17 bases sitting between them. The germline CDR1 and CDR2 sequences are LNHDA and SQIVND (reference sequence). This CDR3 contains 16 residues. CDR3 protein: CASSNPIAAGTDTQYF. The DNA of the CDR3 is TGTGCCAGTAGTAACCCGATAGCGGCAGGGACAGATACGCAGTATTTT.

V usage is TRBV6-2 or TRBV6-3 and J usage is TRBJ2-2; no firm D call. This CDR3 spans 15 amino acids. Trimming removed 2 bases at V and 3 bases at J, with 10 bases between. Germline V gives CDR1 MNHEY, CDR2 SVGEGT. In DNA form, the CDR3 reads TGTGCCAGCAGTTACGCGGCCGGGTACACCGGGGAGCTGTTTTTT. Protein sequence: CASSYAAGYTGELFF.